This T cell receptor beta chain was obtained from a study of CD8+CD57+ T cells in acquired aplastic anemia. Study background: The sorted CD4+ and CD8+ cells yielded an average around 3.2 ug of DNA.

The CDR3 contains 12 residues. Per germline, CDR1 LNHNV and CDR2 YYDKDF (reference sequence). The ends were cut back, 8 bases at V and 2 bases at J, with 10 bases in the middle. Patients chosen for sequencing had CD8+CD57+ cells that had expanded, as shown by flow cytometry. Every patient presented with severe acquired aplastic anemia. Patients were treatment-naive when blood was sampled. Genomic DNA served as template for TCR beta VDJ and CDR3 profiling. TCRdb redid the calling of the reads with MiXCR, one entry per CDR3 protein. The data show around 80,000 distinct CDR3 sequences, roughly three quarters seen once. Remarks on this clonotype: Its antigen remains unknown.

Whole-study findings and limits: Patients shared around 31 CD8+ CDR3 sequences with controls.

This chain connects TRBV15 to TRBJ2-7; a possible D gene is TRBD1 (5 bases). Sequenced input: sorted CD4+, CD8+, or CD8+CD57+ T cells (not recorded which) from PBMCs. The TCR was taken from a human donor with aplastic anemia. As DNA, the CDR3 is TGTGCCACCGGGGCAGGGACCTACGAGCAGTACTTC. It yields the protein CATGAGTYEQYF.